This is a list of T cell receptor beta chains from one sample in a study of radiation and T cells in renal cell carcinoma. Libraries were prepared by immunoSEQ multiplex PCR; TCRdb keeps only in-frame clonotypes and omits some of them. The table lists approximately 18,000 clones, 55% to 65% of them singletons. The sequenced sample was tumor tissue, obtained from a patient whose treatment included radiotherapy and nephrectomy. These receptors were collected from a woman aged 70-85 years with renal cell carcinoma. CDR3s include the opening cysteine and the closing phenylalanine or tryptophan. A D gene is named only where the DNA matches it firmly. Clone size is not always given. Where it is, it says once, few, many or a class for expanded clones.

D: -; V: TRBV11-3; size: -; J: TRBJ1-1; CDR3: CASRRGGLNTEAFF; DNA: TGTGCCAGCAGGAGGGGGGGCTTGAACACTGAAGCTTTCTTT
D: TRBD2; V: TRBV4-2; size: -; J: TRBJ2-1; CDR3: CASSQEGLASRYNEQFF; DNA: TGTGCCAGCAGCCAAGAGGGACTAGCTTCGCGTTACAATGAGCAGTTCTTC
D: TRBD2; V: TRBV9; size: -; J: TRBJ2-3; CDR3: CASSVGLAGTDTQYF; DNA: TGTGCCAGCAGCGTAGGGCTAGCGGGGACAGATACGCAGTATTTT
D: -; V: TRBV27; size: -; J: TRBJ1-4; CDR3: CASSSTGVPKKLFF; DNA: TGTGCCAGCAGCTCGACAGGAGTCCCGAAAAAACTGTTTTTT
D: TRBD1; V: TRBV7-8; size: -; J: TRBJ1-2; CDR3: CASSLGGTGDGYTF; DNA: TGTGCCAGCAGCTTAGGAGGGACAGGGGATGGCTACACCTTC
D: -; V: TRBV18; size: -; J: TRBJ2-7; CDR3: CASTPGLLRYEQYF; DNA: TGTGCCAGCACACCGGGACTCCTCCGCTACGAGCAGTACTTC
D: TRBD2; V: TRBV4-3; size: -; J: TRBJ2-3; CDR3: CASSQDISGGAYTQYF; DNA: TGCGCCAGCAGCCAAGATATTAGCGGGGGGGCATATACGCAGTATTTT
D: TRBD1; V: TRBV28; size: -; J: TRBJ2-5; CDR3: CASSPRGQGAVETQYF; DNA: TGTGCCAGCAGCCCAAGGGGACAGGGGGCGGTGGAGACCCAGTACTTC
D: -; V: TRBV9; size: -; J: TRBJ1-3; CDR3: CASSVVDSSSGNTIYF; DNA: TGTGCCAGCAGCGTAGTGGACTCTTCCTCTGGAAACACCATATATTTT
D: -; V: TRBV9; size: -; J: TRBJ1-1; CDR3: CASSFTDTEAFF; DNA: TGTGCCAGCAGCTTCACAGACACTGAAGCTTTCTTT
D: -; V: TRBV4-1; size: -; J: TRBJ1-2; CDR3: CASSPIQRDGYTF; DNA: TGCGCCAGCAGCCCGATTCAACGAGATGGCTACACCTTC
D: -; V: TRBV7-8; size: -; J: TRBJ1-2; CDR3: CASTEAGISYGYTF; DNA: TGTGCCAGCACGGAGGCAGGGATTAGTTATGGCTACACCTTC
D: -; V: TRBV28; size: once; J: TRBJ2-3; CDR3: CASSPLGGGGFTDTQYF; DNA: TGTGCCAGCAGTCCACTTGGGGGGGGCGGGTTTACAGATACGCAGTATTTT
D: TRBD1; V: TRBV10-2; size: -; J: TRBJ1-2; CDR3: CASSDYRGATNYGYTF; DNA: TGCGCCAGCAGTGATTACAGGGGAGCTACTAACTATGGCTACACCTTC
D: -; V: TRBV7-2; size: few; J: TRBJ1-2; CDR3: CASSPGTTDGYTF; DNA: TGTGCCAGCAGCCCTGGGACGACCGATGGCTACACCTTC
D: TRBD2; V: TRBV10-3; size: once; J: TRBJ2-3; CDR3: CAISAQRGASYTQYF; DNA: TGTGCCATCAGTGCCCAGCGGGGGGCATCATATACGCAGTATTTT
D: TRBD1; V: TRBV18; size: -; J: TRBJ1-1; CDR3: CASSARPGTANTEAFF; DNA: TGTGCCAGCTCAGCAAGGCCCGGGACAGCGAACACTGAAGCTTTCTTT
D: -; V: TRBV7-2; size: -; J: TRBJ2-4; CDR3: CASSLDSTIAKNIQYF; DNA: TGTGCCAGCAGCTTGGACAGTACTATAGCCAAAAACATTCAGTACTTC
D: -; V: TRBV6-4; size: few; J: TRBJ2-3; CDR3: CASSDTSGTDTQYF; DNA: TGTGCCAGCAGTGACACATCCGGCACAGATACGCAGTATTTT
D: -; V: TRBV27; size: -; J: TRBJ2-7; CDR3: CASSLTAKTTYEQYF; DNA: TGTGCCAGCAGTTTAACAGCAAAAACGACCTACGAGCAGTACTTC
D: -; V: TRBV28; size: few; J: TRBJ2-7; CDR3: CASSDYEQYF; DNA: TGTGCCAGCAGCGACTACGAGCAGTACTTC
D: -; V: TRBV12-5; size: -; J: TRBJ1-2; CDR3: CASGLDRVNGYTF; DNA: TGTGCTAGTGGTTTGGACAGGGTAAATGGCTACACCTTC
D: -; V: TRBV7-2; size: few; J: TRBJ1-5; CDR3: CASSLVVSENQPQHF; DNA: TGTGCCAGCAGCTTAGTAGTCTCGGAGAATCAGCCCCAGCATTTT
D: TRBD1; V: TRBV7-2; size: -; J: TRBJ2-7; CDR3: CASSLVPGQGGYEQYF; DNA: TGTGCCAGCAGCTTAGTGCCGGGACAGGGTGGCTACGAGCAGTACTTC
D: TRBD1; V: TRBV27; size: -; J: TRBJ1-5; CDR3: CASSARGRLINQPQHF; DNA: TGTGCCAGCAGTGCCAGGGGGCGTTTGATCAATCAGCCCCAGCATTTT
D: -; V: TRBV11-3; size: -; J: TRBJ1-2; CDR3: CASSLDPAGSYGYTF; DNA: TGTGCCAGCAGCTTAGATCCGGCAGGGAGCTATGGCTACACCTTC
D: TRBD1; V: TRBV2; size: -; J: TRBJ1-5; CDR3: CASSEPDRNQPQHF; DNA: TGTGCCAGCAGCGAACCGGACAGGAATCAGCCCCAGCATTTT
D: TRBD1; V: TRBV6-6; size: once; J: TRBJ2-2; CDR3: CASSYRQGAGGELFF; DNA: TGTGCCAGCAGTTACCGTCAGGGGGCAGGCGGGGAGCTGTTTTTT
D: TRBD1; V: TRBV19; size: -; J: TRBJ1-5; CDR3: CASSMVTGGNQPQHF; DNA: TGTGCCAGTAGTATGGTGACAGGGGGAAATCAGCCCCAGCATTTT
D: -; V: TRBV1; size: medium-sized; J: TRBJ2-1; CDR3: CTSSQSGTSGVDEQFF; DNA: TGCACCAGCAGCCAGTCCGGGACTAGCGGGGTGGATGAGCAGTTCTTC
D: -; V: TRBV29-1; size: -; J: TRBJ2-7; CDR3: CSVEWAYEQYF; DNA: TGCAGCGTTGAATGGGCTTACGAGCAGTACTTC
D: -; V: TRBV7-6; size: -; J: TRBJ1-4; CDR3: CASSLVSGVNEKLFF; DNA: TGTGCCAGCAGCTTAGTTTCTGGGGTTAATGAAAAACTGTTTTTT
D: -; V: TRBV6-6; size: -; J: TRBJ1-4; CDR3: CASSYDSLGEKLFF; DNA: TGTGCCAGCAGTTACGACAGCCTTGGAGAAAAACTGTTTTTT
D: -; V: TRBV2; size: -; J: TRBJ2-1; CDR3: CASAKPDTYNEQFF; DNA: TGTGCCAGCGCCAAGCCGGACACCTACAATGAGCAGTTCTTC
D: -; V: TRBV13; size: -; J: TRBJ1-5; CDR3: CASSLGKGTQPQHF; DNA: TGTGCCAGCAGCTTAGGTAAGGGGACTCAGCCCCAGCATTTT
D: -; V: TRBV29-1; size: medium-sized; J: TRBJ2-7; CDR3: CSVEGWDDEQYF; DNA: TGCAGCGTTGAAGGCTGGGACGACGAGCAGTACTTC
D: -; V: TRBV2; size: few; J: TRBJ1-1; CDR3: CASSDSPEAFF; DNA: TGTGCCAGCAGTGACAGCCCTGAAGCTTTCTTT
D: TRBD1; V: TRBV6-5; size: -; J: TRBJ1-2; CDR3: CASSYETGWIDGYTF; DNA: TGTGCCAGCAGTTACGAGACAGGGTGGATCGATGGCTACACCTTC
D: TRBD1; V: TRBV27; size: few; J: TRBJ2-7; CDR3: CASSLRTGGRHEQYF; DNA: TGTGCCAGCAGTCTCAGGACAGGGGGCCGCCACGAGCAGTACTTC
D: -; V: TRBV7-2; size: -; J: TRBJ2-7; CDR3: CASSLAGGVSYEQYF; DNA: TGTGCCAGCAGCTTAGCGGGGGGAGTCTCCTACGAGCAGTACTTC
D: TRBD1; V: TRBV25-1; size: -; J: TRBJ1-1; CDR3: CASSGTGTVNTEAFF; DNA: TGTGCCAGCAGTGGGACCGGGACAGTGAACACTGAAGCTTTCTTT